This T cell receptor (beta chain) came from a study of T cells in women clearing cervical HPV infection. Study-level background: Cases' blood sampling followed lesion detection by median about 150 days (90 to 200). Study outcomes and limitations: TRBV6-7 abundance was lower in cases than controls (roughly 0.12% versus 0.15%). Combining TCR richness with V gene abundances gave around 0.83 AUC.

As to this clone: The antigen is unknown. The missing CDR3 end, 3 residues past where the read stops, is filled in from the germline J gene.

Each participant carried one incident cervical HPV16 infection only. This table comes from immunoSEQ multiplex PCR, and its TCRdb copy is limited to in-frame clones, with some not included. The ten top clones account for 3.5% to 5%, within a sample of under 40,000 clones. This CDR3 has 16 residues. The germline CDR1 and CDR2 sequences are SGHVS and FNYEAQ. The receptor was isolated from a woman between 18 and 69 years old with a cervical HPV16 infection that either progressed to CIN3+ or cleared (not recorded which). The chain joins TRBV7-6 to TRBJ2-2; weak D call: TRBD1 (6 bases). Sample: blood buffy coat. CDR3 bases read: TGTGCCAGCAGCCGGAGTATGGAAGGGGCAGGGGAAAAG. It translates to CASSRSMEGAGEK. In full, the CDR3 is CASSRSMEGAGEKLFF. Filled out from reference TRBV7-6 and TRBJ2-2, the complete variable domain reads GAGVSQSPRYKVTKRGQDVALRCDPISGHVSLYWYRQALGQGPEFLTYFNYEAQQDKSGLPNDRFSAERPEGSISTLTIQRTEQRDSAMYRCASSRSMEGAGEKLFFGEGSRLTVL.